These T cell receptor beta chains were read from a single sample in a study of T cell responses to AZD1222 COVID-19 vaccine. Assay: immunoSEQ multiplex PCR; the TCRdb copy retains only in-frame clones and omits some. The table lists approximately 77,000 clones, over 75% of them singletons, with 3.4% in the top ten. The sample consisted of peripheral blood, taken 28 days after the second AZD1222 dose. The source is an adult who received the AZD1222 COVID-19 vaccine. Each CDR3 is given with its conserved first and last residue. The D gene is left open where the match is weak. A clone size is listed for some rows: how often the clone was seen (once, few, many), or a class if it is expanded.

j_gene: TRBJ2-5; d_gene: TRBD1; v_gene: TRBV7-6; abundance: .; len: 15; CDR3aa: CASSNRDRGQETQYF; CDR3nt: TGTGCCAGCAGCAACCGGGACAGGGGACAAGAGACCCAGTACTTC
j_gene: TRBJ2-7; d_gene: TRBD2; v_gene: TRBV5-1; abundance: .; len: 15; CDR3aa: CASSPASGGSYEQYF; CDR3nt: TGCGCCAGCAGCCCCGCTAGCGGGGGATCCTACGAGCAGTACTTC
j_gene: TRBJ1-2; d_gene: .; v_gene: TRBV28; abundance: few; len: 13; CDR3aa: CASSLEQGRGYTF; CDR3nt: TGTGCCAGCAGTCTAGAACAGGGACGTGGCTACACCTTC
j_gene: TRBJ2-3; d_gene: .; v_gene: TRBV7-8; abundance: .; len: 14; CDR3aa: CASSQGLSTDTQYF; CDR3nt: TGTGCCAGCAGCCAGGGACTCTCCACAGATACGCAGTATTTT
j_gene: TRBJ1-6; d_gene: TRBD1; v_gene: TRBV7-8; abundance: .; len: 14; CDR3aa: CASGRGQDNSPLHF; CDR3nt: TGTGCCAGCGGGAGGGGGCAAGATAATTCACCCCTCCACTTT
j_gene: TRBJ2-2; d_gene: .; v_gene: TRBV9; abundance: .; len: 14; CDR3aa: CASSVMADTGELFF; CDR3nt: TGTGCCAGCAGCGTAATGGCAGACACCGGGGAGCTGTTTTTT
j_gene: TRBJ1-5; d_gene: .; v_gene: TRBV2; abundance: .; len: 15; CDR3aa: CASSDSFVSNQPQHF; CDR3nt: TGTGCCAGCAGTGATAGTTTTGTCAGCAATCAGCCCCAGCATTTT
j_gene: TRBJ1-1; d_gene: .; v_gene: TRBV28; abundance: .; len: 13; CDR3aa: CASSEGGITEAFF; CDR3nt: TGTGCCAGCAGCGAAGGAGGGATCACTGAAGCTTTCTTT
j_gene: TRBJ2-3; d_gene: TRBD2; v_gene: TRBV2; abundance: .; len: 15; CDR3aa: CASTEGTSLAGAQYF; CDR3nt: TGTGCCAGCACTGAAGGCACTAGTCTAGCGGGGGCCCAGTATTTT
j_gene: TRBJ2-1; d_gene: .; v_gene: TRBV19; abundance: .; len: 21; CDR3aa: CASSMVGQKANTLAPPNEQFF; CDR3nt: TGTGCCAGTAGTATGGTAGGACAAAAGGCCAATACACTAGCTCCCCCCAATGAGCAGTTCTTC
j_gene: TRBJ2-7; d_gene: .; v_gene: TRBV7-5; abundance: once; len: 17; CDR3aa: CARSYYGRDAERYEQYF; CDR3nt: TGTGCCAGAAGCTACTATGGGCGGGACGCAGAGAGGTACGAGCAGTACTTC
j_gene: TRBJ1-3; d_gene: .; v_gene: TRBV7-2; abundance: .; len: 15; CDR3aa: CASSPRGVTGNTIYF; CDR3nt: TGTGCCAGCAGCCCCCGGGGGGTAACGGGAAACACCATATATTTT
j_gene: TRBJ1-5; d_gene: .; v_gene: TRBV9; abundance: once; len: 17; CDR3aa: CASSVVVAGDSNQPQHF; CDR3nt: TGTGCCAGCAGCGTAGTTGTCGCGGGGGATAGCAATCAGCCCCAGCATTTT
j_gene: TRBJ1-6; d_gene: TRBD1; v_gene: TRBV30; abundance: .; len: 14; CDR3aa: CAWIRTGSYSPLHF; CDR3nt: TGTGCCTGGATCCGGACAGGTAGTTATTCACCCCTCCACTTT
j_gene: TRBJ1-2; d_gene: TRBD1; v_gene: TRBV18; abundance: .; len: 15; CDR3aa: CASSPTGGKDYGYTF; CDR3nt: TGTGCCAGCTCACCGACAGGGGGTAAAGACTATGGCTACACCTTC
j_gene: TRBJ2-5; d_gene: .; v_gene: TRBV3-1/TRBV3-2; abundance: .; len: 14; CDR3aa: CASSQGTWGETQYF; CDR3nt: TGTGCCAGCAGCCAAGGAACGTGGGGGGAGACCCAGTACTTC
j_gene: TRBJ1-6; d_gene: .; v_gene: TRBV19; abundance: .; len: 13; CDR3aa: CATSGRGDSPLHF; CDR3nt: TGTGCCACCAGTGGCAGGGGAGATTCACCCCTCCACTTT
j_gene: TRBJ2-7; d_gene: TRBD1; v_gene: TRBV6-5; abundance: .; len: 14; CDR3aa: CASSYGQGAYEQYF; CDR3nt: TGTGCCAGCAGTTACGGACAGGGGGCCTACGAGCAGTACTTC
j_gene: TRBJ2-7; d_gene: TRBD2; v_gene: TRBV11-3; abundance: .; len: 16; CDR3aa: CASSTILLREGYEQYF; CDR3nt: TGTGCCAGCAGCACCATCCTACTCCGGGAGGGGTACGAGCAGTACTTC
j_gene: TRBJ2-1; d_gene: TRBD2; v_gene: TRBV5-1; abundance: .; len: 13; CDR3aa: CASSLLAGNEQFF; CDR3nt: TGCGCCAGCAGCTTACTAGCGGGGAATGAGCAGTTCTTC
j_gene: TRBJ2-2; d_gene: TRBD2; v_gene: TRBV10-2; abundance: .; len: 15; CDR3aa: CASHSGGGATGELFF; CDR3nt: TGCGCCAGCCATTCGGGCGGGGGGGCCACCGGGGAGCTGTTTTTT
j_gene: TRBJ2-1; d_gene: .; v_gene: TRBV6-4; abundance: .; len: 11; CDR3aa: CASSDGTGRFF; CDR3nt: TGTGCCAGCAGTGACGGAACAGGGAGGTTCTTC
j_gene: TRBJ2-7; d_gene: .; v_gene: TRBV11-2; abundance: .; len: 11; CDR3aa: CASSLVIEQYF; CDR3nt: TGTGCCAGCAGCTTAGTAATTGAGCAGTACTTC
j_gene: TRBJ2-1; d_gene: .; v_gene: TRBV12-3/TRBV12-4; abundance: .; len: 12; CDR3aa: CASSSLANEQFF; CDR3nt: TGTGCCAGCAGTAGCCTAGCAAATGAGCAGTTCTTC
j_gene: TRBJ1-3; d_gene: .; v_gene: TRBV13; abundance: .; len: 11; CDR3aa: CASSLEGAIYF; CDR3nt: TGTGCCAGCAGCTTAGAGGGGGCCATATATTTT
j_gene: TRBJ1-1; d_gene: TRBD1; v_gene: TRBV5-1; abundance: .; len: 14; CDR3aa: CASTTTGKNTEAFF; CDR3nt: TGCGCCAGCACCACGACAGGGAAGAACACTGAAGCTTTCTTT
j_gene: TRBJ1-2; d_gene: TRBD1; v_gene: TRBV5-1; abundance: .; len: 18; CDR3aa: CASSLSQYEGASAYGYTF; CDR3nt: TGCGCCAGCAGCTTATCCCAATACGAGGGGGCGTCCGCCTATGGCTACACCTTC
j_gene: TRBJ1-6; d_gene: TRBD1; v_gene: TRBV6-6; abundance: .; len: 12; CDR3aa: CAIRTGHSPLHF; CDR3nt: TGTGCCATCCGGACAGGGCATTCACCCCTCCACTTT